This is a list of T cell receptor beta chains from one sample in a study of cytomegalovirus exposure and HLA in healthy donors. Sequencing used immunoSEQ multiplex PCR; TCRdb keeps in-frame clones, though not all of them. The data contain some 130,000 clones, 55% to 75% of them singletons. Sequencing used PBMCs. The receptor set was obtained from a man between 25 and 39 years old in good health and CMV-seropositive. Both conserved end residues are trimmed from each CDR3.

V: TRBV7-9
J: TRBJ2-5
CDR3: ASSLAGAERIEAQY

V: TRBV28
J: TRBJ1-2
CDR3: ASSFGWGLGYGYT

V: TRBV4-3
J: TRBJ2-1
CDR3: ASSQELAGVLSYNEQF

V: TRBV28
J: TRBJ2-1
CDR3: ASSLGTSGWNEQF

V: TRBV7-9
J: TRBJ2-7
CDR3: ASSSLTSGRKSEQY

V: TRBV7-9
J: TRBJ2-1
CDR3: ASSLTGSPNEQF

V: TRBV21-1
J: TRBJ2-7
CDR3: ASSPLNAERAYEQY

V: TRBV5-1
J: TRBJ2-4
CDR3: ASSAGQVKNIQY

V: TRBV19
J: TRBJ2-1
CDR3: ASRSPRAGNYNEQF

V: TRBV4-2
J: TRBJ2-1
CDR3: ASSQGLPYSPTSSLDEQF

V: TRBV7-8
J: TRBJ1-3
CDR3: ASSFSAGNTIY

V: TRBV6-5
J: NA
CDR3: ASSPNDGSYEQY

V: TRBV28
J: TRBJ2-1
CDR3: ASSPGQGASEQF

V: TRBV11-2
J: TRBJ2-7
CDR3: ASSISGSLYEQY

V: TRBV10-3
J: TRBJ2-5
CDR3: ASSAAGVGETQY

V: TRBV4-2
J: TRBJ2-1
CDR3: ASSQGSGAIGNEQF

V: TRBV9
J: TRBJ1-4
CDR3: ASSVGPRGEELF

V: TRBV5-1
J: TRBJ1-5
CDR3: ASSPGQGVQPQH

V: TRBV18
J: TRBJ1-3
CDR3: ASSPTEAGGNTIY

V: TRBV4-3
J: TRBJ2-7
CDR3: ASSKGLAGSYEQY

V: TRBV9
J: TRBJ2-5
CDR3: ASSSLSGETQY

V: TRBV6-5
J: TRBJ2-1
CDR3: ASSSRQKQF

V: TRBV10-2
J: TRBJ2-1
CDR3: ASSDLGKSSYNEQF

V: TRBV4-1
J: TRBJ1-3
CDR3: ASSQRTGVGNTIY

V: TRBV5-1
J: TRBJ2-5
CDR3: ASSLSEWETQY

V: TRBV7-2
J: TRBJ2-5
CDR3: ASSLLAVVSQETQY

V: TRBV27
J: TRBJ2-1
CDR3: ASSPHRGSYYNEQF

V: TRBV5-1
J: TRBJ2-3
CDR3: ASSLMEATDTQY

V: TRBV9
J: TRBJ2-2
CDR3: ASSQGGAGELF

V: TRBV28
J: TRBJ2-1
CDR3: ASSFEDSSYNEQF

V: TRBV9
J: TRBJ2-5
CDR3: ASSASDFRPETQY

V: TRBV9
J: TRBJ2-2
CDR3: ASTVVREVTAGELF

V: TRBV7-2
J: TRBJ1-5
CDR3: ASSFQGLQPQH

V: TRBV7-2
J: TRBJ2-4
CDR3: ASSPQTGVTDIQY

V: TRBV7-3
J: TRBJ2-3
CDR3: ASSLTGVADTQY

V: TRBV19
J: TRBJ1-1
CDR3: ASSRNSMNTEAF

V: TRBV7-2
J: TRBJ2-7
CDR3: ASSWWDRGSYEQY

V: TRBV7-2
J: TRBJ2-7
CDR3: ATSGNSYEQY

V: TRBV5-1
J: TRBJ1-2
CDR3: ASTLGTHQEYGYT

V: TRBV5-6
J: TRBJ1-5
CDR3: ASSLSGQPQH

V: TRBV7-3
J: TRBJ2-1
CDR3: ASSPTSGMGGLNEQF

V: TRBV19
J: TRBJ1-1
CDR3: ASSSRTGGDTEAF

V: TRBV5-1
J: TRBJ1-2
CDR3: ASSLGMGRYGYT

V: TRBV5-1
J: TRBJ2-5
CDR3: ASSPGLAGGGETQY

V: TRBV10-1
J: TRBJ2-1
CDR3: ASSEDPYSGLYNEQF

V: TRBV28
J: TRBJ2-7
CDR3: ASMTSGFLPYEQY

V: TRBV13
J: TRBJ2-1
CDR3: ASSPPRYLNEQF

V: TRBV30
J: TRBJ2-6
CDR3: AWSVALRNVLT

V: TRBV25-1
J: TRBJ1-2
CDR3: ASSDPTDRTGYGYT

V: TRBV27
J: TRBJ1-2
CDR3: ASSLIWQDNGYT

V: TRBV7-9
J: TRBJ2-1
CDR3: ASSPWGTGGRYEQF

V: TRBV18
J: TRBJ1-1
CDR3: ASSAGGVRNTEAF

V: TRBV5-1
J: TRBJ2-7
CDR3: ASSSGSFYEQY

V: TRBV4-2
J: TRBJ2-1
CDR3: ASSQDFELYEQF

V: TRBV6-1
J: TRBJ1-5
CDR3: ASSEIGGGVNQPQH

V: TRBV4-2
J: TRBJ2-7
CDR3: ASSQESGLAASYEQY

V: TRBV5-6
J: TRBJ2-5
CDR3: ASSLGPQGKETQY

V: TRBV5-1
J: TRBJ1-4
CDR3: ASSLDSNEKLF

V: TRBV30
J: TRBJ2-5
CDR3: AWSTNSPSTQY